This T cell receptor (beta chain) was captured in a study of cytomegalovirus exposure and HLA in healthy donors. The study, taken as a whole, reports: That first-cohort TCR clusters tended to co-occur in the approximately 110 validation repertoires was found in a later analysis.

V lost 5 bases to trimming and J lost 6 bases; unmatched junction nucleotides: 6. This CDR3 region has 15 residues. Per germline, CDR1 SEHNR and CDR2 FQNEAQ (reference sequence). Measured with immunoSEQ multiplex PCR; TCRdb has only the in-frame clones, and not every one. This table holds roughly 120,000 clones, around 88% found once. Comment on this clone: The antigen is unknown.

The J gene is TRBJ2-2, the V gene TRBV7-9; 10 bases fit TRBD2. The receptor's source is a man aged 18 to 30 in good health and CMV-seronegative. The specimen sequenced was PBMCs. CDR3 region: CASSPSGSRAGELFF. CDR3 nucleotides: TGTGCCAGCAGCCCTAGCGGGAGTCGGGCCGGGGAGCTGTTTTTT.